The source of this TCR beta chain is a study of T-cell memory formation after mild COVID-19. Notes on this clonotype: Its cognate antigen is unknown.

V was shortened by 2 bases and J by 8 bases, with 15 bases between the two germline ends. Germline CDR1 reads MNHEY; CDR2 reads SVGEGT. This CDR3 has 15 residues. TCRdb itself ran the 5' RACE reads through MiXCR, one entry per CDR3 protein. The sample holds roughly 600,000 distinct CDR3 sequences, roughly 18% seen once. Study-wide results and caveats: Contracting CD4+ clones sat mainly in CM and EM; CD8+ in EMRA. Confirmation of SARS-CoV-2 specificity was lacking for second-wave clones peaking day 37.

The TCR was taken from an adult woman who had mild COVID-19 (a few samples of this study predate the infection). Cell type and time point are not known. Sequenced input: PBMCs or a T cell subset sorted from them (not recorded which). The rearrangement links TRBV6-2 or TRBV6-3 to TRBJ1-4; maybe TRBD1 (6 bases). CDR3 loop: CASSYRDTSGEKLFF. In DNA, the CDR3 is TGTGCCAGCAGTTACCGGGACACCTCCGGGGAAAAACTGTTTTTT.